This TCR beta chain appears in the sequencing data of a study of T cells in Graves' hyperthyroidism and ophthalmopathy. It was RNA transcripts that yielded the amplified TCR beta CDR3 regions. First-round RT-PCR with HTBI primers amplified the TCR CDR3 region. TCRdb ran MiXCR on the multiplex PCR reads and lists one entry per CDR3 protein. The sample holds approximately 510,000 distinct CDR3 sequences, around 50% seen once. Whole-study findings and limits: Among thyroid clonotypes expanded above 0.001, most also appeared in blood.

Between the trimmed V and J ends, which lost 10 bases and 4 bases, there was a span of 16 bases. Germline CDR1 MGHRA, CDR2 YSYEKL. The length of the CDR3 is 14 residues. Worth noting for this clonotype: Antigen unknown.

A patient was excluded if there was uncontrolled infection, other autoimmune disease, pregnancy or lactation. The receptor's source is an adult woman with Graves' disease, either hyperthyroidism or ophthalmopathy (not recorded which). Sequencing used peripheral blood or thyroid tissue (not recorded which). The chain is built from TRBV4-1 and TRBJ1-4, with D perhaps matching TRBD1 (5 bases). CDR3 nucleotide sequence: TGCGCCACCATGAACAGGCTCGATAATGAAAAACTGTTTTTT. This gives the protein CATMNRLDNEKLFF.